This entry lists 25 T cell receptor beta chains sequenced from one sample in a study of cytomegalovirus exposure and HLA in healthy donors. Some clones are missing from TCRdb's copy, which holds only in-frame ones; the method was immunoSEQ multiplex PCR. The sample lists about 240,000 clones, roughly 86% seen once, with around 1.3% in the top ten. The sample taken for sequencing was PBMCs. These receptors were taken from a woman younger than 45 in good health and CMV-seropositive.

This clone was detected only a few times. Mismatch with germline at one junction end may stem from a read error. CDR3 nucleotides: TGTGCCAGCCGTGACCTAGTGTACGGCTACACCTTC. It encodes CASRDLVYGYTF. The chain uses TRBV6-4 and TRBJ1-2; unclear D gene. The CDR3 spans 12 residues. In germline, CDR1 is MRHNA, CDR2 SNTAGT.

The rearrangement joins TRBV6-1 to TRBJ2-1; 12 bases are shared with TRBD2. The CDR3 length is 15 residues. Germline CDR1 and CDR2: MNHNS and SASEGT. With V trimmed by 4 bases and J by 6 bases, 4 bases remained unmatched. The CDR3 here is CASSGTSGRFNEQFF. The CDR3 DNA reads as TGTGCCAGCAGTGGAACTAGCGGGAGGTTCAATGAGCAGTTCTTC.

The V gene is TRBV10-3, the J gene TRBJ2-7; 7 bases align to TRBD1. The CDR3 length is 13 residues. Trimming took 6 bases from V and 4 from J; bases not matched to a gene: 6. The germline CDR1 and CDR2 sequences are ENHRY and SYGVKD. The CDR3: CAISPGQIYEQYF. The CDR3 bases are TGTGCCATCAGCCCGGGACAGATTTACGAGCAGTACTTC.

V gene TRBV7-9 combines with J gene TRBJ1-1; 11 bases are shared with TRBD1. The germline CDR1 and CDR2 sequences are SEHNR and FQNEAQ (reference sequence). J was trimmed by 2 bases and V by 5 bases; bases with no gene match: 10. The length of the CDR3 is 17 residues. CDR3 residues: CASSPRGTGGQNTEAFF. The CDR3 DNA reads TGTGCCAGCAGCCCCCGCGGGACAGGGGGGCAAAACACTGAAGCTTTCTTT.

CDR3 nucleotides: TGTGCCAGCTCCCCCGGGACTAGCTACGAGCAGTACTTC. Residues: CASSPGTSYEQYF. The chain links TRBV2 to TRBJ2-7, with 8 bases aligning to TRBD2. This CDR3 comprises 13 residues. After removal of 8 bases from V and 3 bases from J, the junction contained 6 bases not matched to a gene. CDR1 is SNHLY, CDR2 FYNNEI, per germline.

The chain links TRBV5-1 to TRBJ2-5, with D unresolved. Trimming took 5 bases from V and 3 from J, leaving 8 bases between them. There are 12 residues in the CDR3. Germline CDR1 is SGHRS and CDR2 is YFSETQ. CDR3 DNA sequence: TGCGCCAGCAGGAACAGTGAAGAGACCCAGTACTTC. This translates into CASRNSEETQYF.

J is TRBJ2-1 and V is TRBV5-1, with 13 bases matching TRBD2. CDR3 length: 18 amino acids. Germline V CDR1 and CDR2: SGHRS, YFSETQ. V shed 1 base, J shed 7 bases, and the junction held 11 bases outside the gene matches. The CDR3 protein is CASSLSLRELAGGNEQFF. In DNA, the CDR3 is TGCGCCAGCAGCTTGTCCCTCAGGGAACTAGCGGGAGGGAATGAGCAGTTCTTC.

In this sample, this clone turned up once. This chain's CDR3 is CASNLSGTEAFF. The CDR3, as DNA: TGTGCCAGCAACCTCTCCGGGACTGAAGCTTTCTTT. V is TRBV6-5 and J is TRBJ1-1; no clear D. V gave up 7 bases and J gave up 5 bases, with 11 bases separating them. The CDR3 runs 12 residues. Germline CDR1 and CDR2: MNHEY and SVGAGI.

The rearrangement joins TRBV28 to TRBJ1-2; D may be TRBD1 (6 bases). The germline V gene has CDR1 MDHEN and CDR2 SYDVKM. The germline V and J ends were trimmed by 2 bases and 3 bases, with 10 bases remaining between them. The CDR3 consists of 14 residues. As DNA, the CDR3 is TGTGCCAGCAGTTTACGACAGGTCTACTATGGCTACACCTTC. Residues: CASSLRQVYYGYTF.

The CDR3 coding sequence is TGTGCCAGCAGCTTGGCCCTCGGACAGGTGAACACTGAAGCTTTCTTT. Residues: CASSLALGQVNTEAFF. This sequence joins TRBV5-4 and TRBJ1-1; 7 bases agree with TRBD1. V lost 0 bases to trimming and J lost 0 bases; unmatched junction nucleotides: 5. Looked up from germline, CDR1 is SGHNT and CDR2 is YYREEE (reference sequence). The CDR3 is made up of 16 amino acids.

This sequence joins TRBV30 and TRBJ2-4; D remains unclear. Trimming shortened V by 3 bases and J by 0 bases, and 9 bases separated the two germline ends. The V gene's germline CDR1 is GTSNPN and CDR2 SVGIG (reference sequence). The CDR3 is 14 amino acids. The CDR3: CAWSLQLAKNIQYF. For the CDR3, the DNA is TGTGCCTGGAGCCTACAGTTAGCCAAAAACATTCAGTACTTC.

This chain links TRBV7-2 with TRBJ1-4; D is undetermined. The CDR3 totals 13 residues. Trimming cost V 8 bases and J 8 bases, with 15 bases left between them. Germline-derived CDR1 and CDR2 are SGHTA and FQGNSA. The CDR3 coding sequence is TGTGCCAGCTCCTGGGCCCCGGGGGAAAAACTGTTTTTT. Amino acid sequence: CASSWAPGEKLFF.

This CDR3 is CASSSQQLDTQYF. The CDR3 DNA sequence: TGTGCCAGCAGCAGCCAACAGCTCGATACGCAGTATTTT. V is TRBV11-3 and J is TRBJ2-3, with no clear D. The CDR3 contains 13 residues. The V gene's germline CDR1 is SGHNT and CDR2 YENEEA. V lost 5 bases and J lost 6, with 12 bases in between.

The V call is TRBV5-1, the J call TRBJ2-1, with 11 bases identical to TRBD2. With 5 bases clipped from V and 6 bases from J, the junction kept 4 bases outside the gene matches. The CDR3 has 14 residues. Germline CDR1 is SGHRS and CDR2 is YFSETQ. This chain's CDR3 is CASSRLAGSNEQFF. In nucleotides, the CDR3 is TGCGCCAGCAGTCGACTAGCGGGATCCAATGAGCAGTTCTTC.

The chain employs TRBV7-9 and TRBJ2-1, with D hard to call. CDR1 SEHNR and CDR2 FQNEAQ come from the germline V gene (reference sequence). The CDR3 is made up of 14 amino acids. Deletions cut 1 base from V and 0 bases from J, with 4 bases between. The DNA for the CDR3 is TGTGCCAGCAGCTTAGACAGCTCCTACAATGAGCAGTTCTTC. This codes for CASSLDSSYNEQFF.

This chain joins TRBV13 and TRBJ2-5, with D possibly TRBD2 on 6 matching bases. Trimming removed 3 bases from V and 3 bases from J, with 8 bases in between. The length of the CDR3 is 13 residues. Germline lookup yields CDR1 PRHDT and CDR2 FYEKMQ (reference sequence). The CDR3 nucleotides read TGTGCCAGCAGCTTGTGGGGGGAAGAGACCCAGTACTTC. Translating it yields CASSLWGEETQYF.

This clone was counted a few times. The genes are TRBV5-4 and TRBJ1-2, with a tentative D call TRBD1 (5 bases). The germline V and J ends were trimmed by 1 base and 2 bases, with 9 bases remaining between them. The CDR3 spans 14 residues. Germline V gives CDR1 SGHNT, CDR2 YYREEE (reference sequence). The CDR3, as DNA: TGTGCCAGCAGCTTGCCAGGGAGGAACTATGGCTACACCTTC. Its translation: CASSLPGRNYGYTF.

This clone was counted only a few times. V is TRBV18 and J is TRBJ1-2; tentatively, D is TRBD1 (5 bases). In germline, CDR1 is KGHSH, CDR2 LQKENI. V was trimmed by 3 bases and J by 8 bases, leaving 10 bases between them. This CDR3 region has 12 residues. This CDR3 reads CASSPPGDGYTF. CDR3 nucleotides: TGTGCCAGCTCACCTCCGGGGGACGGCTACACCTTC. Full variable domain (remainder filled in from reference TRBV18 and TRBJ1-2): NAGVMQNPRHLVRRRGQEARLRCSPMKGHSHVYWYRQLPEEGLKFMVYLQKENIIDESGMPKERFSAEFPKEGPSILRIQQVVRGDSAAYFCASSPPGDGYTFGSGTRLTVV.

The chain joins TRBV28 to TRBJ2-7; 9 bases map to TRBD1. Germline-derived CDR1 and CDR2 are MDHEN and SYDVKM. V lost 2 bases to trimming and J lost 4 bases; unmatched junction nucleotides: 18. CDR3 length: 19 amino acids. The CDR3 nucleotides read TGTGCCAGCAGTTTAAGGGGGTGGGGACAGGGCACTTATGCTTACGAGCAGTACTTC. The encoded protein is CASSLRGWGQGTYAYEQYF.

The V gene is TRBV4-1, the J gene TRBJ1-1; D gene ambiguous. V shed 3 bases and J shed 6 bases, with 14 bases lying between them. Germline V lookup: CDR1 MGHRA, CDR2 YSYEKL. CDR3 length: 14 residues. CDR3 DNA: TGCGCCAGCAGCCACAACTCACGAATTCCTGAAGCTTTCTTT. Amino acid sequence: CASSHNSRIPEAFF.

J is TRBJ1-1 and V is TRBV30; 11 positions agree with TRBD1. Losses at the gene ends were 5 bases for V and 6 bases for J; bases not matched to a gene: 11. The CDR3 is made up of 15 amino acids. Looked up from germline, CDR1 is GTSNPN and CDR2 is SVGIG (reference sequence). The CDR3 DNA reads as TGTGCCTGGGGGCGAGGGGGACAGGGGGTCCCTGAAGCTTTCTTT. It specifies CAWGRGGQGVPEAFF.

The chain employs TRBV27 and TRBJ1-1; weak D call: TRBD1 (5 bases). CDR3 length: 13 amino acids. V shed 6 bases and J shed 4 bases, with 12 bases lying between them. The germline V gene encodes CDR1 MNHEY and CDR2 SMNVEV (reference sequence). The CDR3: CASSRWGGTEAFF. Written as DNA, the CDR3 is TGTGCCAGCAGCCGGTGGGGCGGCACTGAAGCTTTCTTT.

The chain has TRBV27 and TRBJ2-7; D is uncertain. V gave up 1 base and J gave up 3 bases, with 13 bases separating them. CDR3 length equals 15 residues. Germline V lookup: CDR1 MNHEY, CDR2 SMNVEV (reference sequence). The CDR3 coding sequence is TGTGCCAGCAGTTTATTTCTCGGGTCCGGCTACGAGCAGTACTTC. Amino acid sequence: CASSLFLGSGYEQYF.

The chain links TRBV5-1 to TRBJ1-3; D gene unclear. V lost 2 bases and J lost 3, with 12 bases in between. The germline gives CDR1 SGHRS, CDR2 YFSETQ. The CDR3 is 15 residues long. CDR3: CASSFTGMGGNTIYF. In nucleotides, the CDR3 is TGCGCCAGCAGCTTTACGGGGATGGGTGGAAACACCATATATTTT. The whole variable domain, remainder taken from reference TRBV5-1 and TRBJ1-3, is KAGVTQTPRYLIKTRGQQVTLSCSPISGHRSVSWYQQTPGQGLQFLFEYFSETQRNKGNFPGRFSGRQFSNSRSEMNVSTLELGDSALYLCASSFTGMGGNTIYFGEGSWLTVV.

The rearrangement uses TRBV28 and TRBJ2-3; 9 nucleotides match TRBD2. The CDR3 runs 15 residues. J was trimmed by 1 base and V by 3 bases; bases with no gene match: 2. Germline V CDR1 and CDR2: MDHEN, SYDVKM. In nucleotides, the CDR3 is TGTGCCAGCAGTTTTCGGACTAGCGGCACAGATACGCAGTATTTT. Translation: CASSFRTSGTDTQYF.